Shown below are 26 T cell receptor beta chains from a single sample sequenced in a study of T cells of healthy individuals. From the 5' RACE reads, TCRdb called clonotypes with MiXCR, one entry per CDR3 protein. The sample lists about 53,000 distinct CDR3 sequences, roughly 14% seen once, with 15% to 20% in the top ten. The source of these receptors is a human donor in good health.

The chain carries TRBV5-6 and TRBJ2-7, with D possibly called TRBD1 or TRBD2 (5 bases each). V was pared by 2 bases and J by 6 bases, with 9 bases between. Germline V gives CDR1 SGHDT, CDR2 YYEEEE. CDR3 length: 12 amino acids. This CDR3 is CASSFQGVEQYF. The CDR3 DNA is TGTGCCAGCAGCTTTCAGGGAGTCGAGCAGTACTTC.

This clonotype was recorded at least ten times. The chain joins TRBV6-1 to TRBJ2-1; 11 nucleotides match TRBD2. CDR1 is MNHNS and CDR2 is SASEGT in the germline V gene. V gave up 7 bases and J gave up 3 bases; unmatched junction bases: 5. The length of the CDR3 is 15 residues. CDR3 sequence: CASNQLAGDYNEQFF. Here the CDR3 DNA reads TGTGCCAGCAATCAACTAGCGGGGGACTACAATGAGCAGTTCTTC.

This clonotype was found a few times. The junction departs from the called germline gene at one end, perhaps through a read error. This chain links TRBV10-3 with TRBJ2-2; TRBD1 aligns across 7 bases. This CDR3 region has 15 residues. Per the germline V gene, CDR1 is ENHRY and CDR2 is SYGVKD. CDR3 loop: CAIRDRVQNTGELFF. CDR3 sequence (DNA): TGTGCCATCCGTGACAGGGTTCAGAACACCGGGGAGCTGTTTTTT.

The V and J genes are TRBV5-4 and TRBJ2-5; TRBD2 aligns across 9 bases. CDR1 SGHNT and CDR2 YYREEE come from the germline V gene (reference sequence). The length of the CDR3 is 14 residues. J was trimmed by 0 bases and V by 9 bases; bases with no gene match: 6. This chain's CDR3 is CATLAGDDQETQYF. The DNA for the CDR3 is TGTGCCACCTTAGCGGGGGACGACCAAGAGACCCAGTACTTC.

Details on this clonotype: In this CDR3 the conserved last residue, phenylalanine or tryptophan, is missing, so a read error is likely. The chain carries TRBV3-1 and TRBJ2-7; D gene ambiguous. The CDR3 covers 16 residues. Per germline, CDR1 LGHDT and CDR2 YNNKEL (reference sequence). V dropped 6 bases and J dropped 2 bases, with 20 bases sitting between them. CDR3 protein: CASSSGPWKGTYEQYL. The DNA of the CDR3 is TGTGCCAGCAGTTCCGGGCCCTGGAAGGGAACCTACGAGCAGTACTTA.

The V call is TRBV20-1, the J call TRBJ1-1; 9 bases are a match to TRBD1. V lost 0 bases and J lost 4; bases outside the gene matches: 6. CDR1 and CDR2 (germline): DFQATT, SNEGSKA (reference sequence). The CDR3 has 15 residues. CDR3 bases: TGCAGTGCTAGAGATCTGGGGACAGGGATCACTGAAGCTTTCTTT. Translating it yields CSARDLGTGITEAFF.

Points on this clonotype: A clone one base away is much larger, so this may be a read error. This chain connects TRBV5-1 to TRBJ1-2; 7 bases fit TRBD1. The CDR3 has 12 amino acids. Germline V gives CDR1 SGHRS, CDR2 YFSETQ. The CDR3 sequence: CASSHGQAGYNF. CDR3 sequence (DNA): TGCGCCAGCAGCCACGGACAGGCGGGCTACAACTTC. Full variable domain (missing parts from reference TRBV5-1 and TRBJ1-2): KAGVTQTPRYLIKTRGQQVTLSCSPISGHRSVSWYQQTPGQGLQFLFEYFSETQRNKGNFPGRFSGRQFSNSRSEMNVSTLELGDSALYLCASSHGQAGYNFGSGTRLTVV.

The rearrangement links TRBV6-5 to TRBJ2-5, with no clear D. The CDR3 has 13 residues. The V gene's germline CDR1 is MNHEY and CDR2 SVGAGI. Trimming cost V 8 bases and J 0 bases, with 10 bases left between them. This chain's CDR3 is CASLAHNQETQYF. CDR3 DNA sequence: TGTGCCAGCCTTGCGCACAACCAAGAGACCCAGTACTTC.

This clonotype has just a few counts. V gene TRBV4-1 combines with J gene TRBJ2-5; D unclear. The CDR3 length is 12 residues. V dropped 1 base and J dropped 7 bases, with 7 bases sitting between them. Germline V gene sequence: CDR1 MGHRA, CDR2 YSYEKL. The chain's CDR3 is CASSQGDGTQYF. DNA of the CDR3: TGCGCCAGCAGCCAAGGGGATGGGACCCAGTACTTC.

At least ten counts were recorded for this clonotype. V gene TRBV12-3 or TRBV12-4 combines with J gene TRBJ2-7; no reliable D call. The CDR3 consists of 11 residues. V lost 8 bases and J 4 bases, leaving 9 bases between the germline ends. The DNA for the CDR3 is TGTGCCAGCTCGAACAGTTACGAGCAGTACTTC. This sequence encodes CASSNSYEQYF.

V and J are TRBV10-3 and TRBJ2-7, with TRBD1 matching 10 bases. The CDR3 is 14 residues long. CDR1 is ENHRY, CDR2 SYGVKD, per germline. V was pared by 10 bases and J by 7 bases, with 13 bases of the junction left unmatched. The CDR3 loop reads CASGGGTGVSEQYF. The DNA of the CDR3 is TGTGCCAGTGGGGGAGGGACAGGGGTTTCGGAGCAGTACTTC.

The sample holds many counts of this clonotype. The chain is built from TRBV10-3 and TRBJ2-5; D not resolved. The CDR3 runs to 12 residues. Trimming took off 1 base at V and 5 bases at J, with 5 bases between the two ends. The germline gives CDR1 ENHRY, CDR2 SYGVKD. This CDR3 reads CAISEFGETQYF. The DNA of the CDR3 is TGTGCCATCAGTGAGTTTGGTGAGACCCAGTACTTC.

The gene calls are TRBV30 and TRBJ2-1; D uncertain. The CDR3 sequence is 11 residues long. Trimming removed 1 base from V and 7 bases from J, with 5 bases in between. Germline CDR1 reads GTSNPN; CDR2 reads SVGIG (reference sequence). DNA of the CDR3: TGTGCCTGGAGTGGGCAGAATGAGCAGTTCTTC. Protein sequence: CAWSGQNEQFF.

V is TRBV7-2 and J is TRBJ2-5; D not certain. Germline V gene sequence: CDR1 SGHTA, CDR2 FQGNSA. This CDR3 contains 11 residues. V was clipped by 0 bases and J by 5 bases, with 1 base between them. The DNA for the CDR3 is TGTGCCAGCAGCTTAGCCGAGACCCAGTACTTC. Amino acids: CASSLAETQYF. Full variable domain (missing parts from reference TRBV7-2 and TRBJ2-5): GAGVSQSPSNKVTEKGKDVELRCDPISGHTALYWYRQSLGQGLEFLIYFQGNSAPDKSGLPSDRFSAERTGGSVSTLTIQRTQQEDSAVYLCASSLAETQYFGPGTRLLVL.

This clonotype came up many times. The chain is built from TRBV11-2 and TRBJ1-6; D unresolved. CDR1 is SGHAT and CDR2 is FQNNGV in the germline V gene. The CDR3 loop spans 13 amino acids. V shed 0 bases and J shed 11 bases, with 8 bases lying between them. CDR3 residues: CASSLEEVAPLHF. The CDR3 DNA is TGTGCCAGCAGCTTAGAGGAAGTCGCACCCCTCCACTTT.

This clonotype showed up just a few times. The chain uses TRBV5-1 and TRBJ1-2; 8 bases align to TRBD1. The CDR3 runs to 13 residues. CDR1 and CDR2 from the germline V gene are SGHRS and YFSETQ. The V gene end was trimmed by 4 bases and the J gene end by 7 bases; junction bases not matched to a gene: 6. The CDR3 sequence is CASSQGQGSGYTF. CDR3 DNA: TGCGCCAGCAGCCAAGGACAGGGCTCTGGCTACACCTTC.

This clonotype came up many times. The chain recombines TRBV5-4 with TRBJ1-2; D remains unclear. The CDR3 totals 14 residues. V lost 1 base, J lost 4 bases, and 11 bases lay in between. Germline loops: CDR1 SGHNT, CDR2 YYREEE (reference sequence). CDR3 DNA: TGTGCCAGCAGCTTGTCCGGGATAACCTATGGCTACACCTTC. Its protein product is CASSLSGITYGYTF.

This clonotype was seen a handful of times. The CDR3 bases are TGCGCCAGCAGCCAAGGAGGGACTCCCCTCGAGACCCAGTACTTC. Amino acid sequence: CASSQGGTPLETQYF. The gene calls are TRBV4-3 and TRBJ2-5, with a possible D match to TRBD2 (6 bases). V lost 1 base and J 5 bases, leaving 14 bases between the germline ends. The CDR3 loop spans 15 amino acids. Per germline, CDR1 LGHNA and CDR2 YSLEER.

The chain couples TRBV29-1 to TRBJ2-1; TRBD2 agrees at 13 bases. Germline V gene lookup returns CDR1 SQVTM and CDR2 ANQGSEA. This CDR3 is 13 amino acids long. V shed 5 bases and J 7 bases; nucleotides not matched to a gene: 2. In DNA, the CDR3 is TGCAGCGTTCCGGGACTAGCGGGGAATGAGCAGTTCTTC. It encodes CSVPGLAGNEQFF.

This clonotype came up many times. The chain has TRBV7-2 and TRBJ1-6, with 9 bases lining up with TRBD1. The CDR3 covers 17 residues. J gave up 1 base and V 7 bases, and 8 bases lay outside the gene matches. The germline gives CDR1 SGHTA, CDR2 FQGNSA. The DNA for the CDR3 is TGTGCCAGCACCACAGGGACAGGGACGTCCTATAATTCACCCCTCCACTTT. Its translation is CASTTGTGTSYNSPLHF.

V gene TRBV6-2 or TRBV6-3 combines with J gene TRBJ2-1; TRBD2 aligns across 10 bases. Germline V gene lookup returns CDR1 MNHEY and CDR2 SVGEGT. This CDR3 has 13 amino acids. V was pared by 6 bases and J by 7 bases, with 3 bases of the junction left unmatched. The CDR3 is CASRLAGWNEQFF. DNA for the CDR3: TGTGCCAGCAGACTAGCGGGGTGGAATGAGCAGTTCTTC.

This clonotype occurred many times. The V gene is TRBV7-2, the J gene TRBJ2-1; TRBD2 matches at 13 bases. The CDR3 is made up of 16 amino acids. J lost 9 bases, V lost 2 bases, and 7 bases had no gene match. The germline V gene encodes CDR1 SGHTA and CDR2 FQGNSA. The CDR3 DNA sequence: TGTGCCAGCAGCTTAAGACTAGCGGGAGGTAAGAGTGAGCAGTTCTTC. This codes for CASSLRLAGGKSEQFF.

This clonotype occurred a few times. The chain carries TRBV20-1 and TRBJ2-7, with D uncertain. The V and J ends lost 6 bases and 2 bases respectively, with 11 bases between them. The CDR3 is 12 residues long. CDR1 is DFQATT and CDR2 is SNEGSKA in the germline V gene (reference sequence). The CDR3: CSASLQTYEQYF. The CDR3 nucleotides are TGCAGTGCATCTCTACAAACCTACGAGCAGTACTTC.

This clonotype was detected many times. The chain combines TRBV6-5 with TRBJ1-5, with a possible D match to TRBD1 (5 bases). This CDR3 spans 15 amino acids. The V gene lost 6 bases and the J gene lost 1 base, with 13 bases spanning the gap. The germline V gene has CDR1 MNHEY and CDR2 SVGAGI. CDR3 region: CASRIYRDSNQPQHF. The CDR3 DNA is TGTGCCAGCAGGATATACCGGGACAGCAATCAGCCCCAGCATTTT.

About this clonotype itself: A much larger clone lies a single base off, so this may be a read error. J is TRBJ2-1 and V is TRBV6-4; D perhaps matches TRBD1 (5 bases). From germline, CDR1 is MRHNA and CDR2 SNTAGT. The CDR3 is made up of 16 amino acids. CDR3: CVSSRQWLSSYNEQFF. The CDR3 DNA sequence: TGTGTCAGCAGTAGACAGTGGCTAAGCTCCTACAATGAGCAGTTCTTC.

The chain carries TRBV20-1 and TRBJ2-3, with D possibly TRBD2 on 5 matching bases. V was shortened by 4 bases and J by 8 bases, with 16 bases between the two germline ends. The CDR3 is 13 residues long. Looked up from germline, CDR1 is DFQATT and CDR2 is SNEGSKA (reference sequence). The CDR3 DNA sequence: TGCAGTGCTATGCTAGACCAGAGCGGTACGCAGTATTTT. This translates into CSAMLDQSGTQYF.